A selection of T cell receptor beta chains follows, all from one sample in a study of T cell responses to AZD1222 COVID-19 vaccine. The method was immunoSEQ multiplex PCR; TCRdb's version includes in-frame clones alone and lacks a portion of them. The sample gives about 84,000 clones, approximately 83% of which show up once; 9% to 14% is in the top ten. The sample was peripheral blood, taken 28 days after the second AZD1222 dose. The receptors derive from an adult who received the AZD1222 COVID-19 vaccine. The conserved cysteine and the conserved F or W are not part of the CDR3 here.

V,J,CDR3
TRBV3-1/TRBV3-2,TRBJ1-2,ASSLREDYGYT
TRBV12-5,TRBJ1-1,ASGRQGEFSKAF
TRBV15,TRBJ1-6,ATSTQTGVDSPLH
TRBV11-3,TRBJ2-7,ASSPDGLSVFYEQY
TRBV7-3,TRBJ1-6,ASSLGVNSPLH
TRBV2,TRBJ1-1,ASSGQGMNTEAF
TRBV18,TRBJ1-1,ASSPGTGTNTEAF
TRBV5-1,TRBJ2-1,ASSFSPGTVYEQF
TRBV5-1,TRBJ2-1,ASGTAFYNEQF
TRBV2,TRBJ1-2,ASRASQSWDGYT
TRBV7-9,TRBJ2-7,ASRAGTSSYEQY
TRBV19,TRBJ2-3,ATHSGTSLDTQY
TRBV12-3/TRBV12-4,TRBJ1-1,ASSLRPNTEAF
TRBV7-8,TRBJ1-4,ASSLDRPGGTNEKLF
TRBV4-2,TRBJ1-3,ASSQDRAGGGNTIY
TRBV28,TRBJ2-1,ASSLGARNEQF
TRBV28,TRBJ2-7,ASNEGGTYEQY
TRBV7-6,TRBJ1-2,ASSLDNFSHGYT
TRBV27,TRBJ1-1,ASSRRAMNTEAF
TRBV2,TRBJ1-5,ASRGDIQGLQPQH
TRBV6-5,TRBJ1-1,ASMRDEGVTEAF
TRBV11-3,TRBJ1-3,ASSLGDSGNTIY
TRBV9,TRBJ1-6,ASSPRTSSRSPLH
TRBV5-6,TRBJ1-2,ASSQGTTNYGYT
TRBV5-1,TRBJ2-1,ASSLVVGGNEQF
TRBV14,TRBJ1-1,ASSLGATSKAF
TRBV18,TRBJ2-1,ASSPPSFNEQF
TRBV28,TRBJ1-5,ASSLLVEPQH
TRBV5-4,TRBJ2-1,ASSHRGIKDNEQF
TRBV2,TRBJ1-4,ASSLPGQGINEKLF
TRBV5-6,TRBJ2-7,ASSWSGGSSYEQY
TRBV7-9,TRBJ1-5,ASSLEGGSQPQH
TRBV27,TRBJ2-7,ASRPGQGRSYEQY
TRBV4-3,TRBJ2-3,ASSQDGAGGTDTQY
TRBV6-2/TRBV6-3,TRBJ1-5,ASSYTNQPQH
TRBV5-1,TRBJ1-4,ASSGTGAVDEKLF
TRBV4-3,TRBJ1-1,ASSQEKGGPTAF
TRBV7-2,TRBJ2-2,ASTRDGKNTGELF
TRBV28,TRBJ2-5,ASSRDKGGQETQY
TRBV19,TRBJ1-5,ASSTLQGQPQH
TRBV9,TRBJ1-5,ASGPGLGQPQH
TRBV19,TRBJ1-5,ASSIGGGQGSQPQH
TRBV6-5,TRBJ2-7,ASSPDRPSYEQY
TRBV11-3,TRBJ2-2,ASSFEITGELF
TRBV7-2,TRBJ2-3,ASSGLGGGADTQY
TRBV20-1,TRBJ1-2,SASSRTGNYGYT
TRBV15,TRBJ1-2,ATSREDSSGGYT
TRBV24-1,TRBJ2-2,ATSDTGRAGELF
TRBV6-5,TRBJ1-6,ASSFPVLGGLSPLH
TRBV27,TRBJ2-1,ASSLTYGGEQF
TRBV7-9,TRBJ2-3,ASSFTGGYTDTQY
TRBV24-1,TRBJ2-1,ATSAWTDSAEQF
TRBV7-9,TRBJ2-5,ASSLGGYGETQY
TRBV11-2,TRBJ2-1,ASSEQGGGHEQF